Following are 6 T cell receptor beta chains from one sample sequenced in a study of long-term antiretroviral therapy in people with HIV. The assay used was immunoSEQ (version v3.0), run at survey level. The protocol was immunoSEQ multiplex PCR, while the TCRdb copy is restricted to in-frame clones and leaves out a portion. The sample lists tens of thousands of clones, about 95% seen once, with approximately 2.5% in the top ten. Sequenced material: unsorted PBMCs, taken 3.7 years after starting antiretroviral therapy. All receptors derive from a woman in her fifties or sixties with HIV.

The J gene is TRBJ1-1, the V gene TRBV11-2; D is undetermined. From germline, CDR1 is SGHAT and CDR2 FQNNGV. CDR3 length: 12 residues. V lost 5 bases, J lost 5 bases, and 9 bases lay in between. CDR3 sequence (DNA): TGTGCCAGCAGCGAAACTGGAACTGAAGCTTTCTTT. Translating it yields CASSETGTEAFF.

The chain is built from TRBV29-1 and TRBJ2-3; TRBD1 matches 7 bases. CDR3 length equals 12 residues. Germline V CDR1 and CDR2: SQVTM, ANQGSEA. V was clipped by 3 bases and J by 8 bases; unmatched bases: 5. In nucleotides, the CDR3 is TGCAGCGTTGACGCAGGGGGTGGTACGCAGTATTTT. Translating gives CSVDAGGGTQYF.

The sample holds one count of this clone. This chain joins TRBV19 and TRBJ1-5, with TRBD1 identical over 8 bases. V gave up 5 bases and J gave up 5 bases; unmatched junction bases: 20. Germline V lookup: CDR1 LNHDA, CDR2 SQIVND (reference sequence). The CDR3 length is 19 residues. CDR3 nucleotides: TGTGCCAGTAGTTGGGACCGGGACAGGCTCCCCAGCCTAGATCAGCCCCAGCATTTT. Its protein product is CASSWDRDRLPSLDQPQHF. The full variable domain, in which reference TRBV19 and TRBJ1-5 provide the parts outside the CDR3, is DGGITQSPKYLFRKEGQNVTLSCEQNLNHDAMYWYRQDPGQGLRLIYYSQIVNDFQKGDIAEGYSVSREKKESFPLTVTSAQKNPTAFYLCASSWDRDRLPSLDQPQHFGDGTRLSIL.

V usage is TRBV6-1 and J usage is TRBJ1-4; 9 bases align to TRBD1. The length of the CDR3 is 13 residues. The junction had 3 bases not matched to a gene; V was cut back by 7 bases and J by 6 bases. Germline-derived CDR1 and CDR2 are MNHNS and SASEGT. In DNA, the CDR3 is TGTGCCAGCAACCGGGACAGGGATGAAAAACTGTTTTTT. Protein sequence: CASNRDRDEKLFF.

The chain carries TRBV14 and TRBJ1-1, with D possibly TRBD1 on 5 matching bases. The CDR3 totals 13 residues. Trimming took off 0 bases at V and 9 bases at J, with 11 bases between the two ends. Per germline, CDR1 SGHDN and CDR2 FVKESK. CDR3 in DNA: TGTGCCAGCAGCCAAGATTTGGGGGGAAAAGCTTTCTTT. Translated: CASSQDLGGKAFF. Using reference TRBV14 and TRBJ1-1 for the parts outside the CDR3, the full variable domain is EAGVTQFPSHSVIEKGQTVTLRCDPISGHDNLYWYRRVMGKEIKFLLHFVKESKQDESGMPNNRFLAERTGGTYSTLKVQPAELEDSGVYFCASSQDLGGKAFFGQGTRLTVV.

The chain recombines TRBV6-1 with TRBJ1-1; D is ambiguous. Germline V gives CDR1 MNHNS, CDR2 SASEGT. This CDR3 region has 11 residues. Trimming took 8 bases from V and 4 from J, leaving 8 bases between them. The CDR3 DNA is TGTGCCAGCTGGGTCGTCACTGAAGCTTTCTTT. The encoded protein is CASWVVTEAFF.